The TCR beta chain described here comes from a study of blood T cells in healthy people across ages. Study-wide context: Roughly one uniquely barcoded beta molecule per two T cells was captured. Study outcomes and limitations: One million T cells yielded diversity estimates that were considered underestimates.

Donors were healthy Caucasian individuals from Russia aged roughly 6 to 90. A minimum of 7 million PBMCs was isolated per sample. Deletions cut 2 bases from V and 0 bases from J, with 17 bases between. This CDR3 comprises 18 residues. The germline V gene encodes CDR1 MGHRA and CDR2 YSYEKL. Next came a second PCR, run for roughly 6 to 11 cycles, which used a sample-barcoded 5' primer along with a J-beta primer mix. MiXCR, applied by TCRdb to the 5' RACE reads, yields one record per CDR3 protein. The sample lists approximately 790,000 distinct CDR3 sequences; about 59% were seen once. For this clonotype: As yet, its antigen is unknown.

This chain connects TRBV4-1 to TRBJ2-1; TRBD1 might be the D (6 bases). The sequence was obtained from a man in his thirties or forties in good health. Sequences were obtained from blood. CDR3 sequence reads: CASSQPWTESSSYNEQFF. Written as DNA, the CDR3 is TGCGCCAGCAGCCAACCATGGACAGAGAGTAGCTCCTACAATGAGCAGTTCTTC.